This TCR beta chain was sequenced in a study of T cells in Graves' hyperthyroidism and ophthalmopathy. Study findings and constraints: Most thyroid-expanded clonotypes above 0.001 were also found in blood.

The germline gives CDR1 MDHEN, CDR2 SYDVKM. The V and J ends lost 2 bases and 5 bases respectively, with 9 bases between them. The CDR3 runs 13 residues. This clonotype was observed a single time. The antigen is undetermined. What was amplified from RNA transcripts were TCR beta CDR3 regions. The study used the HTBI primer set for a first-round RT-PCR of the TCR CDR3. Via MiXCR, TCRdb re-called the multiplex PCR reads, giving one row per CDR3 protein. Of 300,000 to 400,000 distinct CDR3 sequences listed, roughly 23% were seen once; the top ten hold roughly 52%. Patients counted as stable if ophthalmopathy did not develop within 18 months. Uncontrolled infection, other autoimmune disease, pregnancy or lactation barred patients from enrollment.

The TCR originated in a woman aged 45-60 years with Graves' hyperthyroidism. Material: blood. J is TRBJ2-5 and V is TRBV28; unclear D gene. The CDR3 coding sequence is TGTGCCAGCAGTTTACAGATAGAGGAGACCCAGTACTTC. Translating it yields CASSLQIEETQYF.